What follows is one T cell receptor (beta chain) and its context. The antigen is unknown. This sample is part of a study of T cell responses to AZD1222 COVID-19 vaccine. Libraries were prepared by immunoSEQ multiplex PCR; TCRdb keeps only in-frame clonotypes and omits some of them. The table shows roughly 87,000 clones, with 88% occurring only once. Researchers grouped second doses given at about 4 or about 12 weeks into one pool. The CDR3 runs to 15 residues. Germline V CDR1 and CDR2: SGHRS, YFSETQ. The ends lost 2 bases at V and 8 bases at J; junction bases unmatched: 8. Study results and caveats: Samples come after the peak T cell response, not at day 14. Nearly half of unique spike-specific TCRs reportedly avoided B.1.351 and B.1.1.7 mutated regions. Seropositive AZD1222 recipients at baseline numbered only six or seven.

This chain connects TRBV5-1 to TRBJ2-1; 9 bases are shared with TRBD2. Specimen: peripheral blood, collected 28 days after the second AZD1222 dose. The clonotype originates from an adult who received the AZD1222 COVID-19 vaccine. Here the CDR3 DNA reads TGCGCCAGCAGCTTCAGTCTAGCGGGAATCGATGAGCAGTTCTTC. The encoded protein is CASSFSLAGIDEQFF.